This T cell receptor (beta chain) was obtained from a study of cytomegalovirus exposure and HLA in healthy donors. Notes on the study in general: In an earlier analysis, most TCR beta V segments were productive about 87% or about 30% of the time. A few of the chains that were CMV-associated were confirmed in vitro to be specific for CMV antigens.

13 Jbeta primers and 60 Vbeta primers were used for the PCR. The assay was immunoSEQ multiplex PCR, and TCRdb's table has in-frame clones only and misses some. The sample lists around 150,000 clones, roughly 85% occurring once. In regard to this clone: Its antigen is not identified.

The CDR3 extends over 15 amino acids. V was trimmed by 0 bases and J by 1 base, leaving 9 bases between them. In germline, CDR1 is SGHRS, CDR2 YFSETQ. The V call is TRBV5-1, the J call TRBJ2-3, with D maybe TRBD1 (6 bases). The origin of this receptor is a middle-aged man in good health and CMV-seronegative. Material: PBMCs. CDR3 protein: CASSLDRAGTDTQYF. The CDR3 DNA reads as TGCGCCAGCAGCTTGGACAGGGCGGGCACAGATACGCAGTATTTT.